The 14 T cell receptor beta chains reported below all come from one sample, sequenced in a study of CD8+ T cells in alopecia areata (dated by TCRdb to 2016 to 2019). The library came from the immunoSEQ multiplex PCR assay. To provide template for TCR sequencing, every sample had RNA extracted and reverse transcribed into cDNA. The table was pulled from immuneACCESS by TCRdb, which kept in-frame rearrangements only. Such tables lose some clones; where checked, under half of the loss comes from unresolved V genes, and the rest has no known cause. This sample comprises approximately 170,000 clones, approximately 56% of them detected only once. The top ten hold about 0.65% of the sample. This specimen's time point label, per the study, means: roughly 27 days on oral tofacitinib. Read against the paper, the sample's treatment or condition label means: oral pan-JAK inhibitor, 5-10 mg twice daily. The sequencing here drew on CD4+ T cells sorted from blood, taken at week 4, from a patient treated with tofacitinib. The origin of the receptors is a human donor with alopecia areata.

The chain carries TRBV6-1 and TRBJ2-3; maybe TRBD1 (5 bases). V dropped 11 bases and J dropped 1 base, with 16 bases sitting between them. Germline V CDR1 and CDR2: MNHNS, SASEGT. CDR3 length: 14 amino acids. The DNA of the CDR3 is TGTGCCTCAGCCCTCCGCAGGGGCACAGATACGCAGTATTTT. It encodes CASALRRGTDTQYF.

The chain employs TRBV5-1 and TRBJ1-2, with 10 bases matching TRBD1. The germline V gene has CDR1 SGHRS and CDR2 YFSETQ. CDR3 length: 14 residues. V dropped 4 bases and J dropped 4; count of bases not matched to a gene: 4. CDR3: CASSPWTGGYGYTF. In DNA, the CDR3 is TGCGCCAGCAGCCCATGGACAGGGGGCTATGGCTACACCTTC.

The sample holds a few counts of this clone. The chain is built from TRBV29-1 and TRBJ2-7; 7 nucleotides match TRBD1. The CDR3 sequence is 13 residues long. Germline trimming cut 4 bases from V and 5 bases from J; bases unmatched to any gene: 8. Looked up from germline, CDR1 is SQVTM and CDR2 is ANQGSEA. The CDR3 region is CSVGQGEWHEQYF. The CDR3 DNA is TGCAGCGTTGGACAGGGAGAGTGGCACGAGCAGTACTTC.

The chain recombines TRBV5-1 with TRBJ2-3; 8 bases fit TRBD2. This CDR3 has 16 amino acids. Germline values: CDR1 SGHRS, CDR2 YFSETQ. The V segment lost 6 bases and the J segment 4 bases; nucleotides outside the gene matches: 13. This CDR3 reads CASTSSGLGVADTQYF. The CDR3 DNA reads TGCGCCAGCACCTCCTCGGGACTAGGGGTGGCAGATACGCAGTATTTT.

The J gene is TRBJ1-1, the V gene TRBV2; 9 bases agree with TRBD1. The CDR3 is made up of 12 amino acids. Germline lookup yields CDR1 SNHLY and CDR2 FYNNEI. The CDR3 loop is CVATGGNTEAFF. CDR3 in DNA: TGTGTAGCGACAGGGGGGAACACTGAAGCTTTCTTT.

V usage is TRBV29-1 and J usage is TRBJ1-2; TRBD1 matches 10 bases. V shed 4 bases, J shed 5 bases, and the junction held 7 bases outside the gene matches. CDR1 and CDR2 from the germline V gene are SQVTM and ANQGSEA. CDR3 length: 14 residues. CDR3 DNA: TGCAGCGTTGGAGGGGACAGGGGTAGATATGGCTACACCTTC. Amino acids: CSVGGDRGRYGYTF. Filled out from reference TRBV29-1 and TRBJ1-2, the complete variable domain reads SAVISQKPSRDICQRGTSLTIQCQVDSQVTMMFWYRQQPGQSLTLIATANQGSEATYESGFVIDKFPISRPNLTFSTLTVSNMSPEDSSIYLCSVGGDRGRYGYTFGSGTRLTVV.

The sample holds a few counts of this clone. This chain links TRBV14 with TRBJ2-7, with D unclear. CDR1 is SGHDN, CDR2 FVKESK, per germline. The CDR3 is 11 amino acids. The germline V and J ends were trimmed by 5 bases and 4 bases, with 6 bases remaining between them. The CDR3 reads CASSKGYEQYF. The CDR3 nucleotides read TGTGCCAGCAGCAAAGGGTACGAGCAGTACTTC.

A few counts support this clone. The chain links TRBV29-1 to TRBJ2-1; no reliable D call. The CDR3 runs to 15 residues. Germline CDR1 reads SQVTM; CDR2 reads ANQGSEA. The ends were cut back, 4 bases at V and 0 bases at J, with 13 bases in the middle. CDR3 in DNA: TGCAGCGTTGGAAGACGGTTGAGCTCCTACAATGAGCAGTTCTTC. This encodes CSVGRRLSSYNEQFF.

This clone was found a few times. The chain joins TRBV29-1 to TRBJ2-5; D may be TRBD2 (5 bases). V lost 0 bases, J lost 3 bases, and 5 bases lay in between. Germline V gene sequence: CDR1 SQVTM, CDR2 ANQGSEA. The CDR3 has 12 amino acids. CDR3 DNA: TGCAGCGTTGAAGACGGGAAAGAGACCCAGTACTTC. This gives the protein CSVEDGKETQYF. Full variable domain (outside the CDR3, taken from reference TRBV29-1 and TRBJ2-5): SAVISQKPSRDICQRGTSLTIQCQVDSQVTMMFWYRQQPGQSLTLIATANQGSEATYESGFVIDKFPISRPNLTFSTLTVSNMSPEDSSIYLCSVEDGKETQYFGPGTRLLVL.

This clone was counted once. V and J are TRBV2 and TRBJ1-5; TRBD1 might be the D (5 bases). This CDR3 is 13 amino acids long. Germline CDR1 is SNHLY and CDR2 is FYNNEI. V was shortened by 6 bases and J by 3 bases, with 9 bases between the two germline ends. The CDR3 sequence: CASRGTSNQPQHF. DNA for the CDR3: TGTGCCAGCAGGGGGACCTCCAATCAGCCCCAGCATTTT.

The V call is TRBV2, the J call TRBJ2-2; TRBD1 matches at 9 bases. The length of the CDR3 is 15 residues. Per germline, CDR1 SNHLY and CDR2 FYNNEI. V lost 6 bases to trimming and J lost 6 bases; unmatched junction nucleotides: 8. The CDR3 is CASRKDRGSSGELFF. For the CDR3, the DNA is TGTGCCAGCAGGAAGGACAGGGGATCATCCGGGGAGCTGTTTTTT.

The CDR3: CASSYTGGNQPQHF. The DNA of the CDR3 is TGTGCCAGCAGTTATACAGGGGGCAATCAGCCCCAGCATTTT. The J gene is TRBJ1-5, the V gene TRBV2; 7 bases align to TRBD1. The CDR3 runs 14 residues. CDR1 and CDR2 (germline): SNHLY, FYNNEI. J lost 2 bases, V lost 5 bases, and 3 bases had no gene match.

The CDR3 DNA reads as TGTGCCAGCAGTTTCCAGGCTAGCAGCTCCTACGAGCAGTACTTC. Translated: CASSFQASSSYEQYF. The rearrangement uses TRBV27 and TRBJ2-7; D may be TRBD2 (5 bases). The CDR3 has 15 residues. V lost 3 bases and J 0 bases, leaving 12 bases between the germline ends. The germline CDR1 and CDR2 sequences are MNHEY and SMNVEV (reference sequence).

The chain is built from TRBV27 and TRBJ2-5, with 9 bases aligning to TRBD1. CDR3 size: 15 residues. Trimming cost V 4 bases and J 4 bases; bases outside gene matches: 7. Germline values: CDR1 MNHEY, CDR2 SMNVEV (reference sequence). For the CDR3, the DNA is TGTGCCAGCAGTTCAGGGACAGGGAGGAGAGAGACCCAGTACTTC. Its protein is CASSSGTGRRETQYF.